The entry below describes one T cell receptor beta chain. Sequencing used immunoSEQ multiplex PCR; TCRdb keeps in-frame clones, though not all of them. The sample yields 200,000 to 250,000 clones, 85% seen once. The source of the sample is a study of blood T cell repertoires in COVID-19. The TCR was taken from a man aged 35 to 55 who had recovered from COVID-19. The sample taken for sequencing was PBMCs or T cells enriched from blood (not recorded which).

CDR3 sequence: CASSVATSGPSTDTQYF. DNA for the CDR3: TGTGCCAGCAGCGTAGCGACTAGCGGACCTAGCACAGATACGCAGTATTTT. The chain joins TRBV9 to TRBJ2-3, with 9 bases aligning to TRBD2. After removal of 0 bases from V and 0 bases from J, the junction contained 5 bases not matched to a gene. This CDR3 has 17 residues. Germline loops: CDR1 SGDLS, CDR2 YYNGEE.